This record looks at one T cell receptor (beta chain) sequence and its context. Its target is not known. The source of the sample is a study of vaccination and CD4 T cells after COVID-19. The germline V gene has CDR1 DFQATT and CDR2 SNEGSKA (reference sequence). V was shortened by 0 bases and J by 9 bases, with 14 bases between the two germline ends. CDR3 length: 13 residues. Treatment in this sample: roughly 10-day PBMC culture with coronavirus spike peptide pools or control peptides (ViraFEST assay). T cells were expanded with peptide pools, and expanded clonotypes were identified by TCR sequencing. Sequencing of cultured CD4+ T cell DNA used the Oncomine TCR Beta short-read assay. MiXCR, applied by TCRdb to the PCR reads, yields one record per CDR3 protein. Of around 10,000 distinct CDR3 sequences listed, roughly 69% are singletons.

The sequence was obtained from a human donor who had recovered from COVID-19. The sequenced sample was CD4+ T cells from blood, cultured in vitro. The V and J genes are TRBV20-1 and TRBJ2-5, with D tentatively TRBD1 or TRBD2 (6 bases each). This CDR3 is CSARDPGGMAQYF. CDR3 in DNA: TGCAGTGCTAGAGATCCCGGGGGCATGGCCCAGTACTTC.